The 9 T cell receptor beta chains reported below all come from one sample, sequenced in a study of blood T cell repertoires in COVID-19. The assay was immunoSEQ multiplex PCR, and TCRdb's table has in-frame clones only and misses some. The sample shows 3,500 to 4,000 clones, roughly 89% of them seen only once. The sequencing sample was made of peripheral blood. These receptors all stem from a woman aged 70-85 years with active COVID-19.

The J gene is TRBJ1-4, the V gene TRBV5-1, with TRBD1 matching 9 bases. CDR1 is SGHRS, CDR2 YFSETQ, per germline. CDR3 length: 14 amino acids. V shed 4 bases and J 3 bases; nucleotides not matched to a gene: 1. The CDR3: CASSTGGSNEKLFF. The CDR3 bases are TGCGCCAGCAGCACAGGGGGCTCTAATGAAAAACTGTTTTTT.

The table lists this clone with a few counts. This chain joins TRBV30 and TRBJ2-3, with a weak D call TRBD2 (6 bases). Looked up from germline, CDR1 is GTSNPN and CDR2 is SVGIG (reference sequence). The germline V and J ends were trimmed by 3 bases and 5 bases, with 12 bases remaining between them. CDR3 length equals 13 residues. The CDR3 nucleotides read TGTGCCTGGAGCGCGGGACTCCAAGATACGCAGTATTTT. Translating gives CAWSAGLQDTQYF.

V usage is TRBV11-2 and J usage is TRBJ2-3, with D perhaps TRBD1 (5 bases). CDR1 and CDR2 from the germline V gene are SGHAT and FQNNGV. CDR3 length equals 13 residues. V gave up 7 bases and J gave up 5 bases, with 13 bases separating them. CDR3 sequence: CASIGRVGDTQYF. CDR3 nucleotides: TGTGCCAGCATTGGCAGGGTTGGAGATACGCAGTATTTT.

The chain employs TRBV30 and TRBJ1-3; D unclear. Deletions cut 7 bases from V and 0 bases from J, with 10 bases between. The length of the CDR3 is 13 residues. The germline CDR1 and CDR2 sequences are GTSNPN and SVGIG (reference sequence). In DNA, the CDR3 is TGTGCCTATACTCCTACCTCTGGAAACACCATATATTTT. This gives the protein CAYTPTSGNTIYF.

V gene TRBV30 combines with J gene TRBJ1-4; tentative D call: TRBD1 (6 bases). This CDR3 comprises 13 residues. Trimming left V 4 bases short and J 7 bases short, with 13 bases between. Germline V lookup: CDR1 GTSNPN, CDR2 SVGIG (reference sequence). The CDR3 loop reads CAWNTGRGEKLFF. CDR3 sequence (DNA): TGTGCCTGGAACACAGGGAGAGGTGAAAAACTGTTTTTT.

This clone was seen a single time. The chain uses TRBV2 and TRBJ1-1; 7 nucleotides match TRBD1. With V trimmed by 4 bases and J by 0 bases, 14 bases remained unmatched. The CDR3 is made up of 18 amino acids. Germline V CDR1 and CDR2: SNHLY, FYNNEI. The CDR3 loop reads CASSAMSGGRGMNTEAFF. CDR3 bases: TGTGCCAGCAGTGCTATGTCAGGGGGAAGGGGCATGAACACTGAAGCTTTCTTT. Together with reference TRBV2 and TRBJ1-1, the CDR3 gives the full variable domain: EPEVTQTPSHQVTQMGQEVILRCVPISNHLYFYWYRQILGQKVEFLVSFYNNEISEKSEIFDDQFSVERPDGSNFTLKIRSTKLEDSAMYFCASSAMSGGRGMNTEAFFGQGTRLTVV.

The table lists this clone with a count of one. The chain recombines TRBV27 with TRBJ2-7, with 9 bases aligning to TRBD1. CDR3 length: 14 amino acids. Germline V gene lookup returns CDR1 MNHEY and CDR2 SMNVEV (reference sequence). Trimming took 5 bases from V and 4 from J; bases not matched to a gene: 6. The CDR3 DNA sequence: TGTGCCAGCAGTGTCACAGGGGGCGCGTACGAGCAGTACTTC. It translates to CASSVTGGAYEQYF.

V and J are TRBV6-4 and TRBJ2-6, with D perhaps matching TRBD1 (5 bases). The length of the CDR3 is 14 residues. In germline, CDR1 is MRHNA, CDR2 SNTAGT. V was cut by 6 bases and J by 0 bases, with 6 bases left in between. The CDR3 protein is CASRTDSGANVLTF. The CDR3 DNA sequence: TGTGCCAGCAGGACAGACTCTGGGGCCAACGTCCTGACTTTC.

The rearrangement links TRBV11-2 to TRBJ2-1; 15 bases align to TRBD2. The CDR3 has 18 residues. Germline CDR1 and CDR2: SGHAT and FQNNGV. After removal of 5 bases from V and 1 base from J, the junction contained 6 bases not matched to a gene. The CDR3 coding sequence is TGTGCCAGCAGCCAGGGACTAGCGGGGGGTAATTCCTACAATGAGCAGTTCTTC. This translates into CASSQGLAGGNSYNEQFF.